What follows is one T cell receptor (beta chain) and its context. Its antigen is still unknown. One junction end disagrees with the germline gene, perhaps due to a read error. This sample is part of a study of blood T cells in healthy people across ages. CDR1 SGHRS and CDR2 YFSETQ come from the germline V gene. The CDR3 has 15 residues. Study-level points and caveats: Long-lived and aged donors differed, with more naive CD4+ cells and higher diversity in the long-lived.

The use of a sample-barcoded 5' primer and a J-beta primer mix characterized a second PCR of roughly 6 to 11 cycles. In TCRdb, the 5' RACE reads were re-called with MiXCR into one record per CDR3 protein. The table has approximately 800,000 distinct CDR3 sequences, under 40% seen once. The sample comprised blood. This TCR came from a man aged 18-30 years in good health. The chain employs TRBV5-1 and TRBJ2-3; D is perhaps TRBD1 or TRBD2 (6 bases each). DNA of the CDR3: TGCGCTAGCAGCCTGACCAAGGGGGGTGCAGATACGCAGTATTTT. Encoded protein: CASSLTKGGADTQYF.